Below, one T cell receptor (beta chain) is given with its context. Antigen: not known. A read error may produce the germline difference seen at one junction end. This sample is part of a study of post-analysis software for immune sequencing data. Study-wide context: Disease trajectories encompassed relapsing-remitting, secondary progressive and progressive-relapsing multiple sclerosis.

TCR beta libraries were prepared from cDNA with unique molecular identifiers. Researchers reported 400,000 to 550,000 cDNA molecules coming from around 1 to 9.1 million T cells. TCRdb fed the PCR reads into MiXCR, producing one record per CDR3 protein. The table has about 500,000 distinct CDR3 sequences, roughly 45% seen once. Study-level findings and limits: Patients carried a handful of TRBV segments more frequently than controls did, and TRBV5-6, TRBV5-1 and TRBV20-1 were among them. Batch-matched samples strongly co-clustered by F measure. Comparison with controls showed significantly lower normalized Chao1 diversity in multiple sclerosis patients.

CDR3 length: 15 residues. Germline V gene lookup returns CDR1 SGHRS and CDR2 YFSETQ. J is TRBJ1-2 and V is TRBV5-1; D is unclear. The TCR comes from a girl aged 5 to 17 with multiple sclerosis. Sequencing input: blood. CDR3 nucleotides: TGCGCCAGCAGCTTTAACTACCGGGCATACTATGGTTACACCTTC. Protein: CASSFNYRAYYGYTF.